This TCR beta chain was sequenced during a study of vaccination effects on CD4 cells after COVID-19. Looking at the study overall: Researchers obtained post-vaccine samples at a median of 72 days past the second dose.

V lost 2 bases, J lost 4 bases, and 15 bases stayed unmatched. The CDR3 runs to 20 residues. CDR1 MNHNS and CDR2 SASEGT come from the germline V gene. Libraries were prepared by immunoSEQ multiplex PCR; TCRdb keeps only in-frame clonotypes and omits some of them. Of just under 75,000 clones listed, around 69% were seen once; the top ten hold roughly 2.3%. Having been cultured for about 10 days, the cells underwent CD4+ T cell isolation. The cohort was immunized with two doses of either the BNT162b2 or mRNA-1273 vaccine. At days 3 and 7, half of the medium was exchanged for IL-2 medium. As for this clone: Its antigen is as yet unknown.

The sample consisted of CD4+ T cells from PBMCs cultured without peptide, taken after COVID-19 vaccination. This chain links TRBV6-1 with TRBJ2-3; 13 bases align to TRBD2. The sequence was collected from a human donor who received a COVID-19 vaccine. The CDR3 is CASSETESRLAGGRADTQYF. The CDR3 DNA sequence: TGTGCCAGCAGTGAAACCGAAAGCCGACTAGCGGGGGGTCGTGCAGATACGCAGTATTTT.